This T cell receptor (beta chain) was observed in a study of blood T cell repertoires in COVID-19. The wider study: PBMCs, B-cell-depleted T cells, or T cells were the source of the cDNA or gDNA that made up the material.

Enrollees, about 18 to 100 years old, lived in 25 or so US areas. Sequencing used immunoSEQ multiplex PCR; TCRdb keeps in-frame clones, though not all of them. Seen here are 190,000 or so clones, about 80% observed once, and the top ten hold around 7%. CDR1 and CDR2 (germline): SGHNT, YENEEA. The CDR3 has 17 residues. Losses at the gene ends were 5 bases for V and 7 bases for J; bases not matched to a gene: 13. This TCR derives from a man aged 40-49 years who had recovered from COVID-19. This rearrangement joins TRBV11-3 to TRBJ2-1; 11 nucleotides match TRBD2. Sequenced sample: PBMCs or T cells enriched from blood (not recorded which). CDR3 DNA sequence: TGTGCCAGCAGCCCCTACTCTGGACTAGCGGGCCCTAATGAGCAGTTCTTC. Residues: CASSPYSGLAGPNEQFF. Filled out from reference TRBV11-3 and TRBJ2-1, the complete variable domain reads EAGVVQSPRYKIIEKKQPVAFWCNPISGHNTLYWYLQNLGQGPELLIRYENEEAVDDSQLPKDRFSAERLKGVDSTLKIQPAELGDSAVYLCASSPYSGLAGPNEQFFGPGTRLTVL.